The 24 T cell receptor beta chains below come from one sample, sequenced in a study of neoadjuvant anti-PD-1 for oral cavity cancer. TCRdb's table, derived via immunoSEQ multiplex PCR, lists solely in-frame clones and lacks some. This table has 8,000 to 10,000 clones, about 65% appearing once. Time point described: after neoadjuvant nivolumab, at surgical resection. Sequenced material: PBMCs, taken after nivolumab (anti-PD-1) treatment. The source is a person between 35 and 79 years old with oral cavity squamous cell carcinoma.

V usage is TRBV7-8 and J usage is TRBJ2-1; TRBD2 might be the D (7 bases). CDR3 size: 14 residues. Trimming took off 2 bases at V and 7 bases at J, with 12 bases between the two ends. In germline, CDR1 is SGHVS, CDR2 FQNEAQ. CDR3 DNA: TGTGCCAGCAGCTTAATAGGGGGGGCGAATGAGCAGTTCTTC. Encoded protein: CASSLIGGANEQFF.

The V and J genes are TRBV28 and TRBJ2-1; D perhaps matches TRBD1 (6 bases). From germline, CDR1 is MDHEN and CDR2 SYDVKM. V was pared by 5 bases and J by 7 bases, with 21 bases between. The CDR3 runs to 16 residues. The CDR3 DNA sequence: TGTGCCAGCAGTGGGGGACGGCGAGGGGGAAAGAATGAGCAGTTCTTC. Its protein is CASSGGRRGGKNEQFF.

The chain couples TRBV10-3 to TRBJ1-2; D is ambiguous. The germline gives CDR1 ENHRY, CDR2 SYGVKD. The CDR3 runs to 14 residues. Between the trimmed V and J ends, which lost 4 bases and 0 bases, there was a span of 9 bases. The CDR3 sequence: CAISAAETNYGYTF. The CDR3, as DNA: TGTGCCATCAGTGCGGCAGAAACTAACTATGGCTACACCTTC.

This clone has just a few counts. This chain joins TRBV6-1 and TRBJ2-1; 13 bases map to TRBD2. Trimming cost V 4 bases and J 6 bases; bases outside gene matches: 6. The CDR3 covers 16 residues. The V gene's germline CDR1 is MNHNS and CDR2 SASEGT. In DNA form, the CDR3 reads TGTGCCAGCAGTGGACTAGCGGGAGGCCTACCCAATGAGCAGTTCTTC. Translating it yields CASSGLAGGLPNEQFF.

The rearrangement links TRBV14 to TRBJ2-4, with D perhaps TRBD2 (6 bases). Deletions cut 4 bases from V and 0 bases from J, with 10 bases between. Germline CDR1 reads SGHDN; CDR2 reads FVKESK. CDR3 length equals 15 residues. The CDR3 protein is CASSLGGSAKNIQYF. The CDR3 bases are TGTGCCAGCAGCCTCGGGGGATCAGCCAAAAACATTCAGTACTTC. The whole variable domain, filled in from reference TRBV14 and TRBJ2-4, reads EAGVTQFPSHSVIEKGQTVTLRCDPISGHDNLYWYRRVMGKEIKFLLHFVKESKQDESGMPNNRFLAERTGGTYSTLKVQPAELEDSGVYFCASSLGGSAKNIQYFGAGTRLSVL.

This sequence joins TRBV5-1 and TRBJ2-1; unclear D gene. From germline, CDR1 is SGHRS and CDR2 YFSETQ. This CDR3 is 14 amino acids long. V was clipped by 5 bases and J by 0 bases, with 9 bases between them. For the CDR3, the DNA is TGCGCCAGCAGATCGCAGTCCTCCTACAATGAGCAGTTCTTC. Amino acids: CASRSQSSYNEQFF. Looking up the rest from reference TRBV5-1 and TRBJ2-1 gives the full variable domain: KAGVTQTPRYLIKTRGQQVTLSCSPISGHRSVSWYQQTPGQGLQFLFEYFSETQRNKGNFPGRFSGRQFSNSRSEMNVSTLELGDSALYLCASRSQSSYNEQFFGPGTRLTVL.

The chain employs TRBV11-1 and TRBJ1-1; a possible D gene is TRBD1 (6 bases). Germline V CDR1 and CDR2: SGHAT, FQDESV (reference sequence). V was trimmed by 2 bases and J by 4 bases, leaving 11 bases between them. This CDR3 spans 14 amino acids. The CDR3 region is CASSLIRGATEAFF. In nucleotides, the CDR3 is TGTGCCAGCAGCTTAATCCGGGGGGCCACTGAAGCTTTCTTT. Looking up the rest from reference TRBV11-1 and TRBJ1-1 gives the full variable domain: EAEVAQSPRYKITEKSQAVAFWCDPISGHATLYWYRQILGQGPELLVQFQDESVVDDSQLPKDRFSAERLKGVDSTLKIQPAELGDSAMYLCASSLIRGATEAFFGQGTRLTVV.

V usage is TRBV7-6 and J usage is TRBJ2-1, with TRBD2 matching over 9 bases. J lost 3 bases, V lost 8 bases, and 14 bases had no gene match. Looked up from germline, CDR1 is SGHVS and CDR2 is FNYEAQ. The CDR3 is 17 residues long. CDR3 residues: CASSPQARLAVYNEQFF. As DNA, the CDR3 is TGTGCCAGCTCACCCCAGGCTCGACTAGCGGTCTACAATGAGCAGTTCTTC.

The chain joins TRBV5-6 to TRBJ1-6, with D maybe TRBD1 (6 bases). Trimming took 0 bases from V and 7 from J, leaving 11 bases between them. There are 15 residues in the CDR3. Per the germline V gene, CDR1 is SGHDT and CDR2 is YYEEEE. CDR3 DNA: TGTGCCAGCAGCTTGGGAACAGGGCAGAATTCACCCCTCCACTTT. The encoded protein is CASSLGTGQNSPLHF.

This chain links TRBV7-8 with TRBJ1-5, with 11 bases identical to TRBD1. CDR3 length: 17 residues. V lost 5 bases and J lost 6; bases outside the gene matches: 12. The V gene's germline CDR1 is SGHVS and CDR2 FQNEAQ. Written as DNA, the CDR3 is TGTGCCAGCAGCCCCAGGACAGGGGGCGCGGGAGGTCAGCCCCAGCATTTT. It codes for CASSPRTGGAGGQPQHF.

The CDR3 coding sequence is TGCGCCTCCGGGAGCTCTGGAAACACCATATATTTT. Protein sequence: CASGSSGNTIYF. The V call is TRBV10-1, the J call TRBJ1-3; D is unresolved. This CDR3 region has 12 residues. In germline, CDR1 is WNHNN, CDR2 SYGVQD (reference sequence). Trimming pared 11 bases from V and 0 bases from J, leaving 8 bases between.

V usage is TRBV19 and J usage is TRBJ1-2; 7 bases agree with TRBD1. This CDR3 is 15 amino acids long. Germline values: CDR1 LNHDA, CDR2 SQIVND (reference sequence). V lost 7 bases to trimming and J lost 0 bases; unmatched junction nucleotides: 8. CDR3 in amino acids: CASIRRDSPNYGYTF. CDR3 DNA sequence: TGTGCCAGTATTCGCCGGGACAGTCCTAACTATGGCTACACCTTC.

The DNA for the CDR3 is TGCGCCAGCAGCACCGGACTAGCCTTTAACACCGGGGAGCTGTTTTTT. Residues: CASSTGLAFNTGELFF. The chain recombines TRBV5-1 with TRBJ2-2; 8 bases are shared with TRBD2. The CDR3 runs 16 residues. V was clipped by 4 bases and J by 2 bases; unmatched bases: 7. CDR1 SGHRS and CDR2 YFSETQ come from the germline V gene. Supplemented by reference TRBV5-1 and TRBJ2-2, the full variable domain reads KAGVTQTPRYLIKTRGQQVTLSCSPISGHRSVSWYQQTPGQGLQFLFEYFSETQRNKGNFPGRFSGRQFSNSRSEMNVSTLELGDSALYLCASSTGLAFNTGELFFGEGSRLTVL.

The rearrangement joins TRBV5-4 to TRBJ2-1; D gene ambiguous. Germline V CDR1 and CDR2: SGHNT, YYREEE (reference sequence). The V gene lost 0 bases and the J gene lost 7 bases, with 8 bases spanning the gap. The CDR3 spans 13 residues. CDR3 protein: CASSLARLNEQFF. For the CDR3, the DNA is TGTGCCAGCAGCTTGGCGAGGTTAAATGAGCAGTTCTTC.

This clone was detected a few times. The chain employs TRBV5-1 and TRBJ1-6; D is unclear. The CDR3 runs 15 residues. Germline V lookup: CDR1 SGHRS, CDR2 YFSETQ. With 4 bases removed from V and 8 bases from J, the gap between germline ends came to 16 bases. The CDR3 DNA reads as TGCGCCAGCAGCGTCCGGGCAGACGTTGATTCACCCCTCCACTTT. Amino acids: CASSVRADVDSPLHF.

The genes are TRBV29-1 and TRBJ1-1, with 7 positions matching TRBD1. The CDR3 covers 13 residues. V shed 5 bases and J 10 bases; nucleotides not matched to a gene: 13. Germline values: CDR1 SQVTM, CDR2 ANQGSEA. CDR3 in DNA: TGCAGCGTTTTTGACAGGGACGCGTCGCGAGCTTTCTTT. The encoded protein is CSVFDRDASRAFF.

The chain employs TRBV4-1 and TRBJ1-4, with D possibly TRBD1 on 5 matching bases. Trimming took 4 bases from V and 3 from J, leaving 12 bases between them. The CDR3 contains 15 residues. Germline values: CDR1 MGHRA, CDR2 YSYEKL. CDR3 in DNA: TGCGCCAGCAGCCCAGGGCTGAAGGCTAATGAAAAACTGTTTTTT. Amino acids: CASSPGLKANEKLFF.

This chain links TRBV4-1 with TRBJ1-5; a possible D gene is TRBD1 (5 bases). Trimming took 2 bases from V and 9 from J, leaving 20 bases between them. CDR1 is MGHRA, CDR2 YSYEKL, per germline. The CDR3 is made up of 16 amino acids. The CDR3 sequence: CASSQMPGTGAWPQHF. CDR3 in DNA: TGCGCCAGCAGCCAAATGCCCGGGACGGGTGCATGGCCCCAGCATTTT.

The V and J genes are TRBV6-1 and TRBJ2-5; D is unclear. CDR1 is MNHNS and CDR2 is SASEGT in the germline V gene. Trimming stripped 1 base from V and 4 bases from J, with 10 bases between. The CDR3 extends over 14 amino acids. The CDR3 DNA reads TGTGCCAGCAGTGAAGGGCCTCGTCGAGAGACCCAGTACTTC. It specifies CASSEGPRRETQYF.

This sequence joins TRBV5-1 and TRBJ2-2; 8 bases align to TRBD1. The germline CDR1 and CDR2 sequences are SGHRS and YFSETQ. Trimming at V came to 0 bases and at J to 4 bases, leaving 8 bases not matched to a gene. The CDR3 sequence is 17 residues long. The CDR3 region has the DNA TGCGCCAGCAGCTTGGGGACAGGGTTACGAACCACCGGGGAGCTGTTTTTT. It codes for CASSLGTGLRTTGELFF.

In DNA, the CDR3 is TGTGCCAGCAGTTACTCGAAAGTTAATCAGCCCCAGCATTTT. Protein: CASSYSKVNQPQHF. The rearrangement links TRBV6-6 to TRBJ1-5, with unresolved D. Trimming left V 0 bases short and J 4 bases short, with 7 bases between. The CDR3 is made up of 14 amino acids. Germline V gives CDR1 MNHNY, CDR2 SVGAGI (reference sequence).

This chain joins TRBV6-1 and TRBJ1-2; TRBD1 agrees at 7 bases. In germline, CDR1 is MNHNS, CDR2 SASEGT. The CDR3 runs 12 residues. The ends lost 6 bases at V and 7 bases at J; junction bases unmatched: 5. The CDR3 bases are TGTGCCAGCAGCGCAGGGGGGGTTGGCTACACCTTC. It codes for CASSAGGVGYTF.

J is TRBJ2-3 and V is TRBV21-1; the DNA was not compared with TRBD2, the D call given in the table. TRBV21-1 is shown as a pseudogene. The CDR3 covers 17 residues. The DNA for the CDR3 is TGTGCCAGCAGCAACATTGCGACGGAGTCTAGCACAGATACGCAGTATTTT. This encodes CASSNIATESSTDTQYF.

The CDR3 spells CASRMTGDVNEQFF. CDR3 DNA sequence: TGCGCCAGCCGGATGACAGGGGATGTGAATGAGCAGTTCTTC. The chain combines TRBV5-1 with TRBJ2-1; 8 bases agree with TRBD1. This CDR3 has 14 amino acids. Trimming took 7 bases from V and 7 from J; bases not matched to a gene: 10. Germline loops: CDR1 SGHRS, CDR2 YFSETQ.